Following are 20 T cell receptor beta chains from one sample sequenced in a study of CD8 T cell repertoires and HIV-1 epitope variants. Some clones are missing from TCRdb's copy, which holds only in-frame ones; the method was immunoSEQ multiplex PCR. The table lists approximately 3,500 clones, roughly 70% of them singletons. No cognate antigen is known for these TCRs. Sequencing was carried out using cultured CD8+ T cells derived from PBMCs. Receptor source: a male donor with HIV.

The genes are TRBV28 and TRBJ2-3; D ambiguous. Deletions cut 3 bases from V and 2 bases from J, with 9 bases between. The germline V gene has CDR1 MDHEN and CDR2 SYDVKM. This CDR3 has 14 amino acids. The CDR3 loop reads CASSFTSLTDTQYF. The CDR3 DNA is TGTGCCAGCAGTTTTACTTCACTCACAGATACGCAGTATTTT.

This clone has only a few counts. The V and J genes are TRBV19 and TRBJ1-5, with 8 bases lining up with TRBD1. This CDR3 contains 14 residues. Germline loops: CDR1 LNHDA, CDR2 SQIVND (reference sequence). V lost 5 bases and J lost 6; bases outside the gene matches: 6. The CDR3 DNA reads TGTGCCAGTAGTCCCGACAGGGGTAGTCAGCCCCAGCATTTT. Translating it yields CASSPDRGSQPQHF.

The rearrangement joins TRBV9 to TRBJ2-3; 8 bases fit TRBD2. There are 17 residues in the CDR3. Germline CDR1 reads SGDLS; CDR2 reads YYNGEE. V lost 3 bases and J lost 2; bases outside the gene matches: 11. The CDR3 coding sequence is TGTGCCAGCAGCGCCTTCGGGAGCGGGGGATCCACAGATACGCAGTATTTT. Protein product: CASSAFGSGGSTDTQYF.

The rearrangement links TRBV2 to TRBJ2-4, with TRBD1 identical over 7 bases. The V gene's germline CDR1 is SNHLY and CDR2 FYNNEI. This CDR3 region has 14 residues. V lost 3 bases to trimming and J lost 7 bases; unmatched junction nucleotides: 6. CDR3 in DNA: TGTGCCAGCAGTGATGGACAGGACTCGAACATTCAGTACTTC. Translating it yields CASSDGQDSNIQYF.

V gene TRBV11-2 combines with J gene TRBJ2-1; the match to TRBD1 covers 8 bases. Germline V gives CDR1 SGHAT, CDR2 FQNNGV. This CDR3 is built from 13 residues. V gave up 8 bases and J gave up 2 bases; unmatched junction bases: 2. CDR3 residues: CASRTGTYNEQFF. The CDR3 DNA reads TGTGCCAGCCGGACAGGGACCTACAATGAGCAGTTCTTC.

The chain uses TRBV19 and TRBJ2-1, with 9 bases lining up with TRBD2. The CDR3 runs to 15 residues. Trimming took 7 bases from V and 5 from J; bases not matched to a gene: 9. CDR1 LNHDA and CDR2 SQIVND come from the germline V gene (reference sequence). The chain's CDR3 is CASTLRLAGNNEQFF. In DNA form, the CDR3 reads TGTGCCAGTACCCTACGGCTAGCGGGGAACAATGAGCAGTTCTTC.

Here the CDR3 reads CASSVAPGPSGEQYF. Here the CDR3 DNA reads TGTGCCAGCAGCGTAGCCCCCGGCCCCTCGGGCGAGCAGTACTTC. The chain joins TRBV9 to TRBJ2-7; no reliable D call. V was pared by 0 bases and J by 6 bases, with 16 bases between. The germline CDR1 and CDR2 sequences are SGDLS and YYNGEE. The CDR3 length is 15 residues. The whole variable domain, filled in from reference TRBV9 and TRBJ2-7, reads DSGVTQTPKHLITATGQRVTLRCSPRSGDLSVYWYQQSLDQGLQFLIQYYNGEERAKGNILERFSAQQFPDLHSELNLSSLELGDSALYFCASSVAPGPSGEQYFGPGTRLTVT.

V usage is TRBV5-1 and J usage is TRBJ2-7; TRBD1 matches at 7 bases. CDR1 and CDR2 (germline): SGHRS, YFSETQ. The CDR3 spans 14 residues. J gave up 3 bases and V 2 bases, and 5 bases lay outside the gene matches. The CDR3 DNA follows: TGCGCCAGCAGCTTCACAGGGGACGGCTACGAGCAGTACTTC. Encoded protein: CASSFTGDGYEQYF. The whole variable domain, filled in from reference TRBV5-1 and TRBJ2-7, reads KAGVTQTPRYLIKTRGQQVTLSCSPISGHRSVSWYQQTPGQGLQFLFEYFSETQRNKGNFPGRFSGRQFSNSRSEMNVSTLELGDSALYLCASSFTGDGYEQYFGPGTRLTVT.

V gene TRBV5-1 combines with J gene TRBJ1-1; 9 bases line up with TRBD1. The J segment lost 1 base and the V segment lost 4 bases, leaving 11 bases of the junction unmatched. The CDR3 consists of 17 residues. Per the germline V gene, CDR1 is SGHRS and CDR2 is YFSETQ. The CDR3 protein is CASSGPGTGSQNTEAFF. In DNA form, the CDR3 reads TGCGCCAGCAGCGGCCCCGGGACAGGGAGTCAGAACACTGAAGCTTTCTTT.

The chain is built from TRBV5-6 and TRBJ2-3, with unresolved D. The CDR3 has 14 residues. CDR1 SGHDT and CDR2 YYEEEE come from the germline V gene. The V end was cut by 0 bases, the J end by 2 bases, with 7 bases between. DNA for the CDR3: TGTGCCAGCAGCTTGGCCTCAGACACAGATACGCAGTATTTT. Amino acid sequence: CASSLASDTDTQYF. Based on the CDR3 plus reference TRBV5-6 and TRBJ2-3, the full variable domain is DAGVTQSPTHLIKTRGQQVTLRCSPKSGHDTVSWYQQALGQGPQFIFQYYEEEERQRGNFPDRFSGHQFPNYSSELNVNALLLGDSALYLCASSLASDTDTQYFGPGTRLTVL.

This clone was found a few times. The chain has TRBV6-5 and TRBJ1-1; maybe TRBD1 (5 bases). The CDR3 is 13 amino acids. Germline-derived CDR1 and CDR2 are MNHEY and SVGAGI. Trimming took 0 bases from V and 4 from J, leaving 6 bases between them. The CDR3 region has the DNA TGTGCCAGCAGTTACTCGACAGTCACTGAAGCTTTCTTT. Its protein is CASSYSTVTEAFF.

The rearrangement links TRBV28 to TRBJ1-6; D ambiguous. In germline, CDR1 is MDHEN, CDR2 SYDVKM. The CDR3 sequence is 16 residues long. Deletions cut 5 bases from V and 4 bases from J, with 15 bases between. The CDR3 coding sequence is TGTGCCAGCAGTCCCCTGATGGGAGAATATAATTCACCCCTCCACTTT. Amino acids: CASSPLMGEYNSPLHF.

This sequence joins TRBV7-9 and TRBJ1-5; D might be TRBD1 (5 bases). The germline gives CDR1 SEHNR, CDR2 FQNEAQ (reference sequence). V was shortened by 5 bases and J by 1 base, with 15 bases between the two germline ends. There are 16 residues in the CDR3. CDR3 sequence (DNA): TGTGCCAGCAGCGCCCTGGGCGGGACCAGCAATCAGCCCCAGCATTTT. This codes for CASSALGGTSNQPQHF.

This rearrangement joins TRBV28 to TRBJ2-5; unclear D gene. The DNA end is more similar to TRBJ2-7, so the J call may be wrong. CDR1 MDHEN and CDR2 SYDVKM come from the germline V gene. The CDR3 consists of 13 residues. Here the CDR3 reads CASSSTVAYEQYF. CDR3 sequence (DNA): TGTGCCAGCAGTTCGACCGTGGCCTACGAGCAGTACTTC.

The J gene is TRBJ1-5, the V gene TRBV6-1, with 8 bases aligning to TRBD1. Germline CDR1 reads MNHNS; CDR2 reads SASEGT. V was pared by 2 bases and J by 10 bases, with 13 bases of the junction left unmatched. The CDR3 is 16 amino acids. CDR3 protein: CASSEPRQGSGRPQHF. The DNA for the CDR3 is TGTGCCAGCAGTGAACCTAGACAGGGGAGTGGGAGACCCCAGCATTTT.

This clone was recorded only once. CDR3 amino acids: CASSESGTFNEKLFF. In nucleotides, the CDR3 is TGCGCCAGCAGTGAGTCGGGCACGTTTAATGAAAAACTGTTTTTT. The chain links TRBV10-1 to TRBJ1-4; D unresolved. The CDR3 spans 15 residues. Trimming took off 0 bases at V and 4 bases at J, with 9 bases between the two ends. The V gene's germline CDR1 is WNHNN and CDR2 SYGVQD (reference sequence).

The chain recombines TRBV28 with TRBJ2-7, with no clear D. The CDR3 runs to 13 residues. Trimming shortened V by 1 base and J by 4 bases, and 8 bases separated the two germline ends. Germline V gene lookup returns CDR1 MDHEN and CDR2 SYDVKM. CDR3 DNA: TGTGCCAGCAGTTTATTGGCAGCTTACGAGCAGTACTTC. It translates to CASSLLAAYEQYF. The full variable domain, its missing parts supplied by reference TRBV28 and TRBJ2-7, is DVKVTQSSRYLVKRTGEKVFLECVQDMDHENMFWYRQDPGLGLRLIYFSYDVKMKEKGDIPEGYSVSREKKERFSLILESASTNQTSMYLCASSLLAAYEQYFGPGTRLTVT.

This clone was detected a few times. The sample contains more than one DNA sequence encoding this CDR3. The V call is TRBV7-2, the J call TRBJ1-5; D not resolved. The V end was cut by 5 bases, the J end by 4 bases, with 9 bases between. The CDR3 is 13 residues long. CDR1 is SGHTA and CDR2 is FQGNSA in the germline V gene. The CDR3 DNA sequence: TGTGCCAGCAGCCTTCGACCTAATCAGCCCCAGCATTTT. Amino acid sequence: CASSLRPNQPQHF.

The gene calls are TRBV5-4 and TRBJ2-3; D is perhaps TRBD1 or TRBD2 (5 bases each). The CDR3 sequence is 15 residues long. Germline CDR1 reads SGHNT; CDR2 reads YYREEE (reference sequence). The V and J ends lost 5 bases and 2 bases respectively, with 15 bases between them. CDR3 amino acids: CASSRDGEPTDTQYF. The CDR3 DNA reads TGTGCCAGCAGTCGGGACGGGGAGCCCACAGATACGCAGTATTTT.

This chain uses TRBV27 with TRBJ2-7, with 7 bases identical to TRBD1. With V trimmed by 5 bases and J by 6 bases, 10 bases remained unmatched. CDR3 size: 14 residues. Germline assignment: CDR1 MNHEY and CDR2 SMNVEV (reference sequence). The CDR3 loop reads CASSQQGLGVEQYF. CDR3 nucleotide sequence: TGTGCCAGCAGTCAACAGGGGTTAGGGGTCGAGCAGTACTTC.